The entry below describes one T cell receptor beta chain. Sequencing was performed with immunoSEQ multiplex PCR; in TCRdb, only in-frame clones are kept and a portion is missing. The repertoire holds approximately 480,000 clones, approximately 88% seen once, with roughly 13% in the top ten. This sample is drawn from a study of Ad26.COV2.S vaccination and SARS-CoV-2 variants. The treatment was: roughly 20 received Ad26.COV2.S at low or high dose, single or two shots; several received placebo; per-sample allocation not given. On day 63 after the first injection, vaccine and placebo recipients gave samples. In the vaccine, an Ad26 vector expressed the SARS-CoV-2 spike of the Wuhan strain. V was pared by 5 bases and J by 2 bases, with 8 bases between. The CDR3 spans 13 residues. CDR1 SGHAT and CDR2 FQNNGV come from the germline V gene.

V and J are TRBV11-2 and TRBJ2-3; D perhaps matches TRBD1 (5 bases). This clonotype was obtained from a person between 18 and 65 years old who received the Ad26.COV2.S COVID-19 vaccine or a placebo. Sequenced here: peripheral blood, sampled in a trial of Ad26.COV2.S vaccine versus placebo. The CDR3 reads CASSLQVTDTQYF. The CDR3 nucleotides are TGTGCCAGCAGCCTACAGGTCACAGATACGCAGTATTTT.